The 6 T cell receptor beta chains below were found in one sample sequenced in a study of blood T cell repertoires in COVID-19. Sequencing used immunoSEQ multiplex PCR; TCRdb keeps in-frame clones, though not all of them. The table lists about 33,000 clones, almost 90% of them singletons, with 6.3% in the top ten. Material for sequencing was peripheral blood. The receptors here all came from a human donor in a cohort sampled during active COVID-19.

This rearrangement joins TRBV28 to TRBJ2-5, with D possibly TRBD2 on 5 matching bases. Germline CDR1 MDHEN, CDR2 SYDVKM. The CDR3 is 17 residues long. Between the trimmed V and J ends, which lost 1 base and 5 bases, there was a span of 20 bases. The CDR3 DNA follows: TGTGCCAGCAGTTTATATGAGGGATGGATGTTAAGGGAGACCCAGTACTTC. Its protein is CASSLYEGWMLRETQYF. The full variable domain, with the rest looked up from reference TRBV28 and TRBJ2-5, is DVKVTQSSRYLVKRTGEKVFLECVQDMDHENMFWYRQDPGLGLRLIYFSYDVKMKEKGDIPEGYSVSREKKERFSLILESASTNQTSMYLCASSLYEGWMLRETQYFGPGTRLLVL.

V gene TRBV6-2 or TRBV6-3 combines with J gene TRBJ2-7; 9 bases fit TRBD2. Per germline, CDR1 MNHEY and CDR2 SVGEGT. This CDR3 contains 18 residues. J lost 2 bases, V lost 0 bases, and 11 bases had no gene match. This CDR3 is CASSYSTPGLAYPYEQYF. In DNA form, the CDR3 reads TGTGCCAGCAGTTACTCGACGCCGGGACTAGCATACCCCTACGAGCAGTACTTC.

The V and J genes are TRBV6-4 and TRBJ2-5, with D maybe TRBD1 (6 bases). Trimming removed 3 bases at V and 4 bases at J, with 9 bases between. This CDR3 comprises 13 residues. Germline V gene sequence: CDR1 MRHNA, CDR2 SNTAGT. CDR3 DNA: TGTGCCAGCAGTGAACAGGGTGGAGAGACCCAGTACTTC. Amino acids: CASSEQGGETQYF.

This chain uses TRBV5-6 with TRBJ1-6; D gene uncertain. This CDR3 has 15 residues. Trimming took 1 base from V and 6 from J, leaving 11 bases between them. Germline loops: CDR1 SGHDT, CDR2 YYEEEE. The CDR3 DNA follows: TGTGCCAGCAGCTTGTCACGGGTAACTAATTCACCCCTCCACTTT. It translates to CASSLSRVTNSPLHF. The full variable domain, rest sourced from reference TRBV5-6 and TRBJ1-6, is DAGVTQSPTHLIKTRGQQVTLRCSPKSGHDTVSWYQQALGQGPQFIFQYYEEEERQRGNFPDRFSGHQFPNYSSELNVNALLLGDSALYLCASSLSRVTNSPLHFGNGTRLTVT.

The chain combines TRBV28 with TRBJ1-1, with a tentative D call TRBD1 (6 bases). V lost 5 bases, J lost 2 bases, and 12 bases lay in between. Germline V gene lookup returns CDR1 MDHEN and CDR2 SYDVKM. The CDR3 has 14 residues. CDR3 loop: CASSPRTANTEAFF. CDR3 DNA sequence: TGTGCCAGCAGTCCCCGGACAGCCAACACTGAAGCTTTCTTT.

The chain joins TRBV2 to TRBJ2-7; 10 bases agree with TRBD2. This CDR3 spans 16 amino acids. Germline-derived CDR1 and CDR2 are SNHLY and FYNNEI. V lost 3 bases, J lost 5 bases, and 10 bases stayed unmatched. The CDR3 reads CASSEWASGSKNEQYF. Here the CDR3 DNA reads TGTGCCAGCAGTGAGTGGGCTAGCGGGAGTAAGAACGAGCAGTACTTC.